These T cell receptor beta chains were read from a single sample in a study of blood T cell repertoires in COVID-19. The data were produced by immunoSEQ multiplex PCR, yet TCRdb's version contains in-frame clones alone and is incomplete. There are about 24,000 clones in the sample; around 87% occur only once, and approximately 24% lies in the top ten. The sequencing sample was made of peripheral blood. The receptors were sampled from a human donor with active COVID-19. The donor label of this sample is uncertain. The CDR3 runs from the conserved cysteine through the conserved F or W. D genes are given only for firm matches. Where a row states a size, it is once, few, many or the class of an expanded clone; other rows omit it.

cdr3_nt: TGTGCCAGCAGCCAAGAATCCCAGTCAACTAATGAAAAACTGTTTTTT
cdr3_aa: CASSQESQSTNEKLFF
j_call: TRBJ1-4
v_call: TRBV3-1/TRBV3-2
d_call: .
clone_size: .

cdr3_nt: TGTGCCAGTAGTATAGAGGCGAAGGACTCAACTAATGAAAAACTGTTTTTT
cdr3_aa: CASSIEAKDSTNEKLFF
j_call: TRBJ1-4
v_call: TRBV19
d_call: .
clone_size: once

cdr3_nt: TGTGCCAGCTCACGGGGTAGCCAAGGGGATGAGCAGTTCTTC
cdr3_aa: CASSRGSQGDEQFF
j_call: TRBJ2-1
v_call: TRBV18
d_call: .
clone_size: .

cdr3_nt: TGTGCCACCAGCCCAGGGGGCTCGGGTGAAAAACTGTTTTTT
cdr3_aa: CATSPGGSGEKLFF
j_call: TRBJ1-4
v_call: TRBV24-1
d_call: TRBD1
clone_size: .

cdr3_nt: TGTGCCAGCAGTGACTTACGGCAGGGGTTTTTAGCCAAAAACATTCAGTACTTC
cdr3_aa: CASSDLRQGFLAKNIQYF
j_call: TRBJ2-4
v_call: TRBV6-1
d_call: .
clone_size: .

cdr3_nt: TGTGCCAGCACGGGGGTCATGAACACTGAAGCTTTCTTT
cdr3_aa: CASTGVMNTEAFF
j_call: TRBJ1-1
v_call: TRBV28
d_call: .
clone_size: .

cdr3_nt: TGTGCCAGCAGACTCTCGGGGATGGGAGAGACCCAGTACTTC
cdr3_aa: CASRLSGMGETQYF
j_call: TRBJ2-5
v_call: TRBV5-4
d_call: .
clone_size: .

cdr3_nt: TGTGCCAGCTCACCCCCAGACTCCTACGAGCAGTACTTC
cdr3_aa: CASSPPDSYEQYF
j_call: TRBJ2-7
v_call: TRBV18
d_call: .
clone_size: .

cdr3_nt: TGCGCCAGCAGCCAAGGCGGGGAACACTATAATTCACCCCTCCACTTT
cdr3_aa: CASSQGGEHYNSPLHF
j_call: TRBJ1-6
v_call: TRBV4-1
d_call: .
clone_size: .

cdr3_nt: TGTGCCAGCAGCTTAATTCAGGGGAATCAGCCCCAGCATTTT
cdr3_aa: CASSLIQGNQPQHF
j_call: TRBJ1-5
v_call: TRBV7-2
d_call: .
clone_size: .

cdr3_nt: TGTGCCAGCATCGACAGGGGCTATGGCTACACCTTC
cdr3_aa: CASIDRGYGYTF
j_call: TRBJ1-2
v_call: TRBV2
d_call: TRBD1
clone_size: .

cdr3_nt: TGTGCCAGCAGCCACGAATTCACAGGGTTCACCGGGGAGCTGTTTTTT
cdr3_aa: CASSHEFTGFTGELFF
j_call: TRBJ2-2
v_call: TRBV3-1/TRBV3-2
d_call: .
clone_size: .

cdr3_nt: TGCGCCAGCAGCTTGGCCGACAGACCCTACGAGCAGTACTTC
cdr3_aa: CASSLADRPYEQYF
j_call: TRBJ2-7
v_call: TRBV5-1
d_call: .
clone_size: .

cdr3_nt: TGTGCCAGCAGCTTCAAGACTAGCGGGATTCGCACAGATACGCAGTATTTT
cdr3_aa: CASSFKTSGIRTDTQYF
j_call: TRBJ2-3
v_call: TRBV13
d_call: TRBD2
clone_size: few

cdr3_nt: TGTGCCAGCAGGGGGATTCAAGACAGGGTCCAAAGTAATGAAAAACTGTTTTTT
cdr3_aa: CASRGIQDRVQSNEKLFF
j_call: TRBJ1-4
v_call: TRBV7-9
d_call: TRBD1
clone_size: .

cdr3_nt: TGCAGCGTCGGACAGGGGAGCTCCTACGAGCAGTACTTC
cdr3_aa: CSVGQGSSYEQYF
j_call: TRBJ2-7
v_call: TRBV29-1
d_call: TRBD1
clone_size: .

cdr3_nt: TGTGCCAGCAGTTTAGGGACTAGGCCCCCGCTCTTC
cdr3_aa: CASSLGTRPPLF
j_call: TRBJ2-7
v_call: TRBV12-3/TRBV12-4
d_call: TRBD2
clone_size: .

cdr3_nt: TGTGCCAGCAGCTTAGGTGGGGGCTTCGTGGGCGAGCAGTACTTC
cdr3_aa: CASSLGGGFVGEQYF
j_call: TRBJ2-7
v_call: TRBV7-3
d_call: .
clone_size: .

cdr3_nt: TGTGCCAGCAGCCCCGGGACAGGGGCTTATGAGCAGTTCTTC
cdr3_aa: CASSPGTGAYEQFF
j_call: TRBJ2-1
v_call: TRBV7-3
d_call: TRBD1
clone_size: .

cdr3_nt: TGTGCCAGTAGCCGGCCGGGAGGCTACGAGCAGTACTTC
cdr3_aa: CASSRPGGYEQYF
j_call: TRBJ2-7
v_call: TRBV19
d_call: TRBD2
clone_size: .

cdr3_nt: TGTGCCAGCAGCCCGACAGGGGCCCACGAGCAGTACTTC
cdr3_aa: CASSPTGAHEQYF
j_call: TRBJ2-7
v_call: TRBV7-9
d_call: TRBD1
clone_size: .

cdr3_nt: TGTGCCAGCAGTAGCGGACAGGAAACCTACGAGCAGTACTTC
cdr3_aa: CASSSGQETYEQYF
j_call: TRBJ2-7
v_call: TRBV6-2/TRBV6-3
d_call: TRBD1
clone_size: once

cdr3_nt: TGTGCCAGCAGTTCGCGGACTAGCGGGAGGGCAGATACGCAGTATTTT
cdr3_aa: CASSSRTSGRADTQYF
j_call: TRBJ2-3
v_call: TRBV28
d_call: TRBD2
clone_size: .

cdr3_nt: TGTGCCAGCTGTGGGACGGGGGAGAGGGGGGAGCTGTTTTTT
cdr3_aa: CASCGTGERGELFF
j_call: TRBJ2-2
v_call: TRBV28
d_call: .
clone_size: .

cdr3_nt: TGTGCCAGCAGTGAACGGACTAGACTAAACTACGAGCAGTACTTC
cdr3_aa: CASSERTRLNYEQYF
j_call: TRBJ2-7
v_call: TRBV6-1
d_call: TRBD2
clone_size: .

cdr3_nt: TGTGCCAGCAGCCAAGTGAGGACAGGGAACTCCTATAATTCACCCCTCCACTTT
cdr3_aa: CASSQVRTGNSYNSPLHF
j_call: TRBJ1-6
v_call: TRBV3-1/TRBV3-2
d_call: TRBD1
clone_size: .

cdr3_nt: TGCGCCAGCAGCCAACTAATGGGGCCCGCGAACACCGGGGAGCTGTTTTTT
cdr3_aa: CASSQLMGPANTGELFF
j_call: TRBJ2-2
v_call: TRBV4-1
d_call: .
clone_size: .

cdr3_nt: TGCGCCAGCAGCTTGGTGGGGGACTTACAAGAGACCCAGTACTTC
cdr3_aa: CASSLVGDLQETQYF
j_call: TRBJ2-5
v_call: TRBV5-1
d_call: .
clone_size: .

cdr3_nt: TGTGCCAGCAGCCAAGGGGACAGACCCGCGGGCACCGGGGAGCTGTTTTTT
cdr3_aa: CASSQGDRPAGTGELFF
j_call: TRBJ2-2
v_call: TRBV3-1/TRBV3-2
d_call: TRBD1
clone_size: .

cdr3_nt: TGTGCCAGCAGCCCCGGACTAGCGGGAGTTAACGGGGAGCTGTTTTTT
cdr3_aa: CASSPGLAGVNGELFF
j_call: TRBJ2-2
v_call: TRBV7-3
d_call: TRBD2
clone_size: .

cdr3_nt: TGCGCCAGCAGCCAGACCGGGACTAGGGGCACCGGGGAGCTGTTTTTT
cdr3_aa: CASSQTGTRGTGELFF
j_call: TRBJ2-2
v_call: TRBV4-1
d_call: TRBD2
clone_size: .

cdr3_nt: TGTGCCAGCAGCCAGGGGGCTGGCTATGGCTACACCTTC
cdr3_aa: CASSQGAGYGYTF
j_call: TRBJ1-2
v_call: TRBV3-1/TRBV3-2
d_call: .
clone_size: .

cdr3_nt: TGTGCCAGCTCACCAGGGGGCCCGCGCAATCAGCCCCAGCATTTT
cdr3_aa: CASSPGGPRNQPQHF
j_call: TRBJ1-5
v_call: TRBV18
d_call: .
clone_size: .